This entry lists 13 T cell receptor beta chains sequenced from one sample in a study of molecular identifiers for immune sequencing clone quantification. TCRdb redid the calling of the PCR reads with MiXCR, one entry per CDR3 protein. The data hold over 600,000 distinct CDR3 sequences, with about 20% observed a single time. Input material: naive CD8+ T cells from blood, with Jurkat cell RNA spiked in. Subset meaning: FACS-sorted CD8+CD4-CCR7+CD45RA+ naive T cells. These receptors were taken from a human donor in good health. Some libraries in this study had Jurkat cell RNA spiked in.

A word on this clonotype: A much larger clone is a single base away; this may be a read error. The CDR3 carries no conserved terminal phenylalanine or tryptophan, so it likely arises from a read error. The chain is built from TRBV30 and TRBJ1-2, with D tentatively TRBD1 (6 bases). The germline V and J ends were trimmed by 0 bases and 3 bases, with 14 bases remaining between them. This CDR3 has 15 amino acids. Looked up from germline, CDR1 is GTSNPN and CDR2 is SVGIG (reference sequence). The CDR3 bases are TGTGCCTGGAGTGTTTTTGAGGGGGAGGACTATGGCTACACCTTA. This sequence encodes CAWSVFEGEDYGYTL.

This sequence joins TRBV11-3 and TRBJ2-1; TRBD2 is a possible D gene (6 bases). CDR3 size: 15 residues. Germline V gene data show CDR1 as SGHNT and CDR2 as YENEEA. V was shortened by 1 base and J by 8 bases, with 15 bases between the two germline ends. The CDR3 nucleotides are TGTGCCAGCAGCTTAGGCGGGGCCTACATCGATGAGCAGTTCTTC. Encoded protein: CASSLGGAYIDEQFF.

This clonotype was picked up a small number of times. The chain joins TRBV12-3 or TRBV12-4 to TRBJ2-1; the D is unclear. Trimming took 1 base from V and 3 from J, leaving 7 bases between them. The CDR3 has 14 residues. Here the CDR3 reads CASSLEYFYNEQFF. The CDR3 DNA is TGTGCCAGCAGTTTAGAGTACTTCTACAATGAGCAGTTCTTC.

This clonotype was seen repeatedly, ten times or more. V gene TRBV5-1 combines with J gene TRBJ2-5; a possible D gene is TRBD1 (5 bases). Trimming removed 0 bases from V and 5 bases from J, with 14 bases in between. The CDR3 extends over 15 amino acids. The germline V gene encodes CDR1 SGHRS and CDR2 YFSETQ. The CDR3 loop reads CASSLEPGMKETQYF. The CDR3, as DNA: TGCGCCAGCAGCTTGGAACCAGGGATGAAGGAGACCCAGTACTTC.

This clonotype was picked up many times. The J gene is TRBJ2-7, the V gene TRBV4-1; 7 bases match TRBD1. The junction had 7 bases not matched to a gene; V was cut back by 5 bases and J by 3 bases. Germline V gene sequence: CDR1 MGHRA, CDR2 YSYEKL. The CDR3 length is 14 residues. The CDR3 region has the DNA TGCGCCAGCAGCTACCGGGACAGCAACTACGAGCAGTACTTC. It encodes CASSYRDSNYEQYF.

A remark on this clonotype: This clone may be a read error of a much larger clone one base away. This chain connects TRBV11-2 to TRBJ2-1, with D perhaps matching TRBD1 (5 bases). Germline CDR1 SGHAT, CDR2 FQNNGV. The CDR3 is made up of 14 amino acids. The CDR3 sequence: CVSSLASQGNEQFF. CDR3 sequence (DNA): TGTGTCAGCAGCTTAGCCTCGCAGGGCAATGAGCAGTTCTTC.

Details on this clonotype: Germline is not matched at one junction end, which may reflect a read error. The chain carries TRBV7-9 and TRBJ2-2, with unresolved D. Germline V gene lookup returns CDR1 SEHNR and CDR2 FQNEAQ (reference sequence). This CDR3 is built from 12 residues. CDR3 bases: TGTGCCGGCAGCTTAGTTGCCGGGGAGCTGTTTTTT. Translating gives CAGSLVAGELFF.

This clonotype was seen once. One junction end disagrees with the germline gene, perhaps due to a read error. The chain recombines TRBV7-9 with TRBJ2-3; 7 bases match TRBD1. CDR3 length equals 15 residues. From germline, CDR1 is SEHNR and CDR2 FQNEAQ (reference sequence). The CDR3 here is CASSGGQHYIDTRYF. CDR3 DNA: TGTGCCAGCAGCGGGGGACAGCATTACATAGATACGCGGTATTTT. Drawing the rest from reference TRBV7-9 and TRBJ2-3, the complete variable domain is DTGVSQNPRHKITKRGQNVTFRCDPISEHNRLYWYRQTLGQGPEFLTYFQNEAQLEKSRLLSDRFSAERPKGSFSTLEIQRTEQGDSAMYLCASSGGQHYIDTRYFGPGTRLTVL.

This clonotype was seen more than once but under ten times. The V call is TRBV5-8, the J call TRBJ1-1; D not certain. Trimming took off 1 base at V and 4 bases at J, with 11 bases between the two ends. CDR1 is SGHTS and CDR2 is YDEGEE in the germline V gene. This CDR3 is built from 14 residues. CDR3 nucleotides: TGTGCCAGCAGCTTGACCTCCCTTGGCACTGAAGCTTTCTTT. It specifies CASSLTSLGTEAFF. Filled out from reference TRBV5-8 and TRBJ1-1, the complete variable domain reads EAGVTQSPTHLIKTRGQQATLRCSPISGHTSVYWYQQALGLGLQFLLWYDEGEERNRGNFPPRFSGRQFPNYSSELNVNALELEDSALYLCASSLTSLGTEAFFGQGTRLTVV.

Comment on this clonotype: A single base separates this from a much larger clone, so it may be a read error. This chain links TRBV5-3 with TRBJ1-1, with 9 bases matching TRBD1. TRBV5-3 is assigned to the ORF class and has an uncertain function. The CDR3 runs to 17 residues. V dropped 8 bases and J dropped 0; count of bases not matched to a gene: 14. The CDR3: CASSPGPGQGLNTEAFF. For the CDR3, the DNA is TGTGCCAGCAGCCCCGGTCCGGGACAGGGACTGAACACTGAAGCTTTCTTT.

At least ten counts were recorded for this clonotype. The chain joins TRBV20-1 to TRBJ2-4; 8 bases align to TRBD1. The CDR3 loop spans 16 amino acids. V shed 3 bases, J shed 1 base, and the junction held 8 bases outside the gene matches. Per the germline V gene, CDR1 is DFQATT and CDR2 is SNEGSKA (reference sequence). The CDR3 DNA follows: TGCAGTGCTAGGGAGGACAGGGCCTGGGCCAAAAACATTCAGTACTTC. This translates into CSAREDRAWAKNIQYF.

To note about this clonotype: The junction does not match germline at one end; this may be a read error. This chain uses TRBV6-2 or TRBV6-3 with TRBJ2-5; D possibly corresponds to TRBD1 (6 bases). This CDR3 has 14 residues. Germline CDR1 is MNHEY and CDR2 is SVGEGT. The CDR3 here is CASSYVQGAETRYF. For the CDR3, the DNA is TGTGCCAGCAGTTACGTACAGGGCGCCGAGACCCGGTACTTC.

This clonotype was recorded at least ten times. This chain uses TRBV4-3 with TRBJ2-3; D is unresolved. The length of the CDR3 is 15 residues. Trimming took off 0 bases at V and 2 bases at J, with 9 bases between the two ends. Germline CDR1 LGHNA, CDR2 YSLEER. DNA for the CDR3: TGCGCCAGCAGCCAAGATCGCGAGGACACAGATACGCAGTATTTT. Residues: CASSQDREDTDTQYF.